Below are 26 T cell receptor beta chains sequenced from a single sample in a study of T cell repertoires in cytomegalovirus infection. TCRdb re-called the reads with MiXCR, one entry per CDR3 protein. The sample shows about 130,000 distinct CDR3 sequences, roughly 8.2% of them seen only once. The sample comprised PBMCs. These receptors all stem from a human donor in good health (CMV status not recorded). Some clones in this sample may be carry-over from other donors' samples.

This clonotype was counted many times. The chain couples TRBV5-5 to TRBJ2-5; 7 bases fit TRBD1. Germline V lookup: CDR1 SGHKS, CDR2 YYEKEE (reference sequence). The trim removed 4 bases at V and 5 bases at J, leaving 11 bases unmatched. The CDR3 length is 15 residues. CDR3 protein: CASSPHSDRVETQYF. The CDR3 bases are TGTGCCAGCAGCCCACATAGTGACAGGGTTGAGACCCAGTACTTC.

This clonotype appeared many times. This chain joins TRBV6-1 and TRBJ2-1; TRBD2 matches at 9 bases. J lost 2 bases, V lost 8 bases, and 10 bases had no gene match. The CDR3 contains 16 residues. In germline, CDR1 is MNHNS, CDR2 SASEGT. CDR3 coding DNA: TGTGCCAGCCCTACATCTAGCGGGGCACCCTACAATGAGCAGTTCTTC. Translated: CASPTSSGAPYNEQFF.

This clonotype came up many times. The rearrangement uses TRBV2 and TRBJ2-5; TRBD2 might be the D (6 bases). CDR1 is SNHLY, CDR2 FYNNEI, per germline. The CDR3 has 17 residues. V was trimmed by 0 bases and J by 0 bases, leaving 14 bases between them. The DNA of the CDR3 is TGTGCCAGCAGTGAAGCGCTTGGCGGGGAAGACCAAGAGACCCAGTACTTC. It translates to CASSEALGGEDQETQYF.

The V gene is TRBV5-5, the J gene TRBJ2-1; D remains ambiguous. The germline V gene has CDR1 SGHKS and CDR2 YYEKEE (reference sequence). The CDR3 has 14 residues. The ends were cut back, 4 bases at V and 4 bases at J, with 12 bases in the middle. In nucleotides, the CDR3 is TGTGCCAGCAGCCTCCCGGAATCTTACAATGAGCAGTTCTTC. Its protein is CASSLPESYNEQFF.

This clonotype was detected a few times. The chain combines TRBV2 with TRBJ2-7; no clear D. Per the germline V gene, CDR1 is SNHLY and CDR2 is FYNNEI. Trimming took off 5 bases at V and 0 bases at J, with 5 bases between the two ends. The CDR3 contains 12 residues. DNA of the CDR3: TGTGCCAGCAGTCAGAGCTCCTACGAGCAGTACTTC. As protein: CASSQSSYEQYF. Using reference TRBV2 and TRBJ2-7 for the parts outside the CDR3, the full variable domain is EPEVTQTPSHQVTQMGQEVILRCVPISNHLYFYWYRQILGQKVEFLVSFYNNEISEKSEIFDDQFSVERPDGSNFTLKIRSTKLEDSAMYFCASSQSSYEQYFGPGTRLTVT.

This clonotype showed up just a few times. This chain uses TRBV3-1 with TRBJ2-7; D is unclear. The CDR3 contains 14 residues. Between the trimmed V and J ends, which lost 4 bases and 0 bases, there was a span of 10 bases. Per germline, CDR1 LGHDT and CDR2 YNNKEL (reference sequence). CDR3 residues: CASSPGRSSYEQYF. For the CDR3, the DNA is TGTGCCAGCAGCCCGGGTCGTAGCTCCTACGAGCAGTACTTC.

This clonotype was detected many times. The gene calls are TRBV14 and TRBJ1-2; TRBD1 aligns across 8 bases. V was clipped by 6 bases and J by 4 bases; unmatched bases: 10. Germline CDR1 SGHDN, CDR2 FVKESK. This CDR3 region has 15 residues. Here the CDR3 reads CASSPESGGAYGYTF. The CDR3 DNA reads as TGTGCCAGCAGTCCAGAATCAGGGGGCGCCTATGGCTACACCTTC.

This clonotype was observed many times. V gene TRBV29-1 combines with J gene TRBJ2-7; a weak D match, TRBD2 (6 bases). The V gene lost 3 bases and the J gene lost 3 bases, with 18 bases spanning the gap. The V gene's germline CDR1 is SQVTM and CDR2 ANQGSEA. The CDR3 sequence is 15 residues long. The CDR3 DNA reads as TGCAGCGTTGATGGGACCGGGACTCAATTCTACGAGCAGTACTTC. As protein: CSVDGTGTQFYEQYF.

This chain links TRBV7-4 with TRBJ1-1; the D gene is possibly TRBD1 (5 bases). V was clipped by 0 bases and J by 11 bases, with 22 bases between them. The germline gives CDR1 SGHVT, CDR2 SQSDAQ. The CDR3 consists of 16 residues. CDR3 nucleotide sequence: TGTGCCAGCAGCTTAGCCATGTTGGGACCTAATGGGCGGGCTTTCTTT. Protein product: CASSLAMLGPNGRAFF.

This clonotype was picked up a small number of times. V is TRBV29-1 and J is TRBJ2-7, with TRBD1 identical over 12 bases. From germline, CDR1 is SQVTM and CDR2 ANQGSEA. CDR3 length: 13 amino acids. The ends lost 7 bases at V and 4 bases at J; junction bases unmatched: 5. This CDR3 reads CSAGGQGAYEQYF. The CDR3, as DNA: TGCAGCGCGGGGGGACAGGGGGCGTACGAGCAGTACTTC.

The genes are TRBV9 and TRBJ2-3; D not resolved. V was trimmed by 3 bases and J by 5 bases, leaving 7 bases between them. This CDR3 region has 12 residues. Germline CDR1 is SGDLS and CDR2 is YYNGEE. CDR3: CASSAGVDTQYF. The CDR3 DNA reads TGTGCCAGCAGCGCCGGAGTAGATACGCAGTATTTT.

This clonotype was seen only a few times. The rearrangement joins TRBV2 to TRBJ2-7; D gene unclear. The germline CDR1 and CDR2 sequences are SNHLY and FYNNEI. The CDR3 is 12 amino acids. V lost 8 bases, J lost 2 bases, and 10 bases lay in between. CDR3 amino acids: CASQRITYEQYF. In DNA form, the CDR3 reads TGTGCCAGCCAACGGATCACCTACGAGCAGTACTTC.

The chain is built from TRBV28 and TRBJ2-1; TRBD1 might be the D (6 bases). The CDR3 contains 15 residues. In germline, CDR1 is MDHEN, CDR2 SYDVKM. Trimming pared 8 bases from V and 5 bases from J, leaving 19 bases between. The CDR3 coding sequence is TGTGCCAGCCCTCCCACAGGGAGTAAAAACAATGAGCAGTTCTTC. Amino acid sequence: CASPPTGSKNNEQFF.

This clonotype was recorded at least ten times. The rearrangement joins TRBV7-2 to TRBJ1-2; the match to TRBD1 covers 9 bases. Germline CDR1 is SGHTA and CDR2 is FQGNSA. V was pared by 3 bases and J by 6 bases, with 11 bases of the junction left unmatched. This CDR3 comprises 16 residues. The CDR3 region is CASSFTLGQGLDGYTF. CDR3 DNA sequence: TGTGCCAGCAGCTTTACTCTGGGACAGGGATTAGATGGCTACACCTTC.

In its sample, this clonotype was seen many times. The chain couples TRBV7-3 to TRBJ2-3; no definite D call. Trimming took off 5 bases at V and 0 bases at J, with 6 bases between the two ends. Germline-derived CDR1 and CDR2 are SGHTA and FQGTGA. The CDR3 contains 13 residues. The CDR3, as DNA: TGTGCCAGCAGCATCCAAAGCACAGATACGCAGTATTTT. This codes for CASSIQSTDTQYF.

The V call is TRBV20-1, the J call TRBJ2-1; TRBD1 matches at 9 bases. This CDR3 contains 13 residues. CDR1 and CDR2 from the germline V gene are DFQATT and SNEGSKA (reference sequence). The J segment lost 6 bases and the V segment lost 7 bases, leaving 7 bases of the junction unmatched. This CDR3 reads CSEAGQGINEQFF. The DNA for the CDR3 is TGCAGTGAGGCGGGACAGGGTATCAATGAGCAGTTCTTC.

This clonotype was observed many times. The chain carries TRBV28 and TRBJ2-1; 13 bases line up with TRBD2. The CDR3 has 15 amino acids. CDR1 is MDHEN, CDR2 SYDVKM, per germline. Trimming cost V 6 bases and J 4 bases; bases outside gene matches: 3. Written as DNA, the CDR3 is TGTGCCAGCAGCGGACTAGCGGGGGAGTACAATGAGCAGTTCTTC. Protein sequence: CASSGLAGEYNEQFF.

This clonotype has a handful of counts. This chain links TRBV29-1 with TRBJ2-7, with D possibly being TRBD1 (6 bases). CDR3 length: 12 residues. Germline values: CDR1 SQVTM, CDR2 ANQGSEA. Trimming shortened V by 6 bases and J by 1 base, and 10 bases separated the two germline ends. The CDR3 DNA reads TGCAGCGTCCGGACAGCTTCCTACGAGCAGTACTTC. Residues: CSVRTASYEQYF.

The sample holds many counts of this clonotype. The chain couples TRBV19 to TRBJ2-3; weak D call: TRBD1 (5 bases). Germline V gene lookup returns CDR1 LNHDA and CDR2 SQIVND (reference sequence). Trimming cost V 4 bases and J 7 bases, with 9 bases left between them. CDR3 length: 12 residues. The CDR3: CASSTSGNTQYF. The DNA of the CDR3 is TGTGCCAGTAGTACCTCAGGGAATACGCAGTATTTT.

This clonotype was counted ten times or more. The CDR3 region has the DNA TGCAGTGCCTCGCTAGCGGGGGGACAAGAGACCCAGTACTTC. Its translation is CSASLAGGQETQYF. This chain links TRBV20-1 with TRBJ2-5; 11 bases map to TRBD2. V lost 6 bases to trimming and J lost 2 bases; unmatched junction nucleotides: 5. There are 14 residues in the CDR3. Germline CDR1 reads DFQATT; CDR2 reads SNEGSKA (reference sequence).

This clonotype came up many times. The chain links TRBV2 to TRBJ1-1; D perhaps matches TRBD1 (5 bases). The V end lost 3 bases, the J end lost 5 bases, and 10 bases lay between the germline ends. This CDR3 region has 13 residues. From germline, CDR1 is SNHLY and CDR2 FYNNEI. The CDR3 is CASSDVRQTEAFF. The CDR3 DNA reads as TGTGCCAGCAGTGACGTTAGACAGACTGAAGCTTTCTTT.

This clonotype was counted at least ten times. The V call is TRBV19, the J call TRBJ1-2; no reliable D call. CDR3 length: 12 residues. Germline loops: CDR1 LNHDA, CDR2 SQIVND (reference sequence). Deletions cut 5 bases from V and 4 bases from J, with 8 bases between. CDR3 amino acids: CASSWSGYGYTF. DNA of the CDR3: TGTGCCAGTAGTTGGTCGGGCTATGGCTACACCTTC.

A few counts support this clonotype. The chain uses TRBV20-1 and TRBJ2-7; 8 nucleotides align to TRBD2. Germline CDR1 DFQATT, CDR2 SNEGSKA (reference sequence). The CDR3 contains 14 residues. Trimming took 4 bases from V and 7 from J; bases not matched to a gene: 12. The CDR3 sequence is CSATLGSGVKEQYF. The CDR3 nucleotides are TGCAGTGCTACCTTGGGTAGCGGGGTGAAAGAGCAGTACTTC.

The gene calls are TRBV6-5 and TRBJ1-1; D uncertain. Germline CDR1 and CDR2: MNHEY and SVGAGI. CDR3 length: 14 amino acids. V was cut by 3 bases and J by 1 base, with 9 bases left in between. CDR3 bases: TGTGCCAGCAGTTATCACACAGAGAACACTGAAGCTTTCTTT. This encodes CASSYHTENTEAFF.

The rearrangement uses TRBV18 and TRBJ2-7, with TRBD2 as a possible D gene (6 bases). CDR1 and CDR2 (germline): KGHSH, LQKENI. The CDR3 is made up of 14 amino acids. V lost 3 bases and J 0 bases, leaving 9 bases between the germline ends. The CDR3 region is CASSPGTSSYEQYF. The DNA of the CDR3 is TGTGCCAGCTCACCTGGGACTTCCTCCTACGAGCAGTACTTC.

This clonotype was detected a few times. The rearrangement links TRBV5-1 to TRBJ2-3, with TRBD2 matching 13 bases. V was clipped by 0 bases and J by 2 bases; unmatched bases: 3. The CDR3 consists of 17 residues. Germline V gene lookup returns CDR1 SGHRS and CDR2 YFSETQ. For the CDR3, the DNA is TGCGCCAGCAGCTTGGAGGGGACTAGCGGGGTCACAGATACGCAGTATTTT. It yields the protein CASSLEGTSGVTDTQYF.